These 15 T cell receptor beta chains share one sample of origin, sequenced in a study of OX40 agonist ivuxolimab in advanced cancers. Measured with immunoSEQ multiplex PCR; TCRdb has only the in-frame clones, and not every one. The profile shows some 51,000 clones, approximately 80% of them singletons. The sequencing here drew on CD4+ or CD8+ T cells sorted from blood, taken in a trial of the OX40 agonist ivuxolimab. Source of these receptors: an adult with an advanced solid tumor such as melanoma, head and neck, liver or kidney cancer.

The chain couples TRBV7-8 to TRBJ1-5; the D is unclear. The CDR3 loop spans 16 amino acids. CDR1 and CDR2 (germline): SGHVS, FQNEAQ. V shed 5 bases and J shed 5 bases, with 19 bases lying between them. The CDR3 region has the DNA TGTGCCAGCAGCCAATCTCGGGTCTCGGGCGATCAGCCCCAGCATTTT. Translation gives CASSQSRVSGDQPQHF.

V usage is TRBV28 and J usage is TRBJ1-5; D gene ambiguous. Germline-derived CDR1 and CDR2 are MDHEN and SYDVKM. The CDR3 has 14 residues. Deletions cut 2 bases from V and 4 bases from J, with 9 bases between. CDR3: CASSLGVLNQPQHF. The CDR3 bases are TGTGCCAGCAGTTTAGGGGTTCTGAATCAGCCCCAGCATTTT.

This chain joins TRBV6-5 and TRBJ1-4; 8 bases map to TRBD1. The germline V gene has CDR1 MNHEY and CDR2 SVGAGI. CDR3 length equals 14 residues. J gave up 2 bases and V 6 bases, and 2 bases lay outside the gene matches. CDR3 loop: CASRPGGTNEKLFF. In DNA, the CDR3 is TGTGCCAGCAGGCCAGGGGGCACTAATGAAAAACTGTTTTTT.

The chain is built from TRBV19 and TRBJ1-5; 7 bases line up with TRBD1. CDR3 length equals 14 residues. From germline, CDR1 is LNHDA and CDR2 SQIVND (reference sequence). J gave up 2 bases and V 6 bases, and 4 bases lay outside the gene matches. The CDR3 DNA reads as TGTGCCAGTAGGACAGGGACAGGCAATCAGCCCCAGCATTTT. As protein: CASRTGTGNQPQHF.

The gene calls are TRBV4-1 and TRBJ1-5; no definite D call. The CDR3 contains 13 residues. The germline V gene encodes CDR1 MGHRA and CDR2 YSYEKL. Trimming removed 6 bases from V and 10 bases from J, with 16 bases in between. The CDR3 here is CASSWDTFLPQHF. In nucleotides, the CDR3 is TGCGCCAGCAGTTGGGATACCTTCTTACCCCAGCATTTT.

The V gene is TRBV10-2, the J gene TRBJ2-3, with unresolved D. The germline CDR1 and CDR2 sequences are WSHSY and SAAADI. V lost 9 bases and J lost 1, with 11 bases in between. The CDR3 is 13 amino acids. CDR3 nucleotide sequence: TGCGCCAGTTTAACTCAGGGCACAGATACGCAGTATTTT. Protein sequence: CASLTQGTDTQYF.

For the CDR3, the DNA is TGTGCCAGCAGCCGACTAGCGGGAGCCGGGGAGCTGTTTTTT. It specifies CASSRLAGAGELFF. The genes are TRBV14 and TRBJ2-2; 12 positions match TRBD2. The J segment lost 6 bases and the V segment lost 4 bases, leaving 0 bases of the junction unmatched. CDR1 is SGHDN, CDR2 FVKESK, per germline. This CDR3 has 14 residues.

J is TRBJ2-7 and V is TRBV6-1; 9 nucleotides match TRBD1. The V gene's germline CDR1 is MNHNS and CDR2 SASEGT. There are 15 residues in the CDR3. V shed 5 bases, J shed 3 bases, and the junction held 8 bases outside the gene matches. The CDR3 loop is CASSSPGTGRYEQYF. In DNA form, the CDR3 reads TGTGCCAGCAGTTCACCCGGGACAGGGCGCTACGAGCAGTACTTC.

CDR3 region: CASSPRRGNSPLHF. The CDR3 region has the DNA TGTGCCAGCAGCCCGCGGAGGGGTAATTCACCCCTCCACTTT. V and J are TRBV11-2 and TRBJ1-6, with D possibly being TRBD1 (5 bases). V lost 5 bases and J lost 6, with 11 bases in between. This CDR3 has 14 amino acids. Germline V gives CDR1 SGHAT, CDR2 FQNNGV.

The chain recombines TRBV2 with TRBJ2-7; D may be TRBD2 (5 bases). Trimming took 2 bases from V and 9 from J, leaving 8 bases between them. This CDR3 region has 11 residues. Germline loops: CDR1 SNHLY, CDR2 FYNNEI. Written as DNA, the CDR3 is TGTGCCAGCAGTGAACGGGATAGGCAGTACTTC. Translation gives CASSERDRQYF. Looking up the rest from reference TRBV2 and TRBJ2-7 gives the full variable domain: EPEVTQTPSHQVTQMGQEVILRCVPISNHLYFYWYRQILGQKVEFLVSFYNNEISEKSEIFDDQFSVERPDGSNFTLKIRSTKLEDSAMYFCASSERDRQYFGPGTRLTVT.

This chain connects TRBV5-8 to TRBJ1-1; 9 bases are shared with TRBD1. Germline V CDR1 and CDR2: SGHTS, YDEGEE. CDR3 length: 13 residues. The V gene end was trimmed by 4 bases and the J gene end by 11 bases; junction bases not matched to a gene: 9. The CDR3: CASSRDRALSAFF. The CDR3 bases are TGTGCCAGCAGCCGGGACAGGGCTTTATCGGCTTTCTTT.

Only a few counts were recorded for this clone. The chain employs TRBV7-8 and TRBJ2-1, with 8 bases lining up with TRBD1. The ends lost 5 bases at V and 0 bases at J; junction bases unmatched: 9. CDR1 and CDR2 (germline): SGHVS, FQNEAQ. The length of the CDR3 is 17 residues. The CDR3 DNA sequence: TGTGCCAGCAGCCCCAGGACAGGGTCGTACTCCTACAATGAGCAGTTCTTC. Translating it yields CASSPRTGSYSYNEQFF.

The chain combines TRBV10-3 with TRBJ1-4; D possibly corresponds to TRBD1 (5 bases). Germline CDR1 ENHRY, CDR2 SYGVKD. The CDR3 is made up of 15 amino acids. Trimming removed 2 bases from V and 0 bases from J, with 7 bases in between. CDR3 residues: CAISERGTTNEKLFF. The CDR3 DNA is TGTGCCATCAGTGAGAGGGGAACAACTAATGAAAAACTGTTTTTT.

The DNA for the CDR3 is TGTGCCAGCAGCTTAGGTAACGGGGAAGATACGCAGTATTTT. Translation gives CASSLGNGEDTQYF. The rearrangement joins TRBV11-3 to TRBJ2-3, with D maybe TRBD2 (5 bases). Germline V lookup: CDR1 SGHNT, CDR2 YENEEA. Trimming removed 1 base from V and 5 bases from J, with 10 bases in between. The CDR3 loop spans 14 amino acids.

The chain couples TRBV5-5 to TRBJ2-3, with 12 bases identical to TRBD2. The germline CDR1 and CDR2 sequences are SGHKS and YYEKEE (reference sequence). V was clipped by 5 bases and J by 0 bases; unmatched bases: 4. The CDR3 extends over 16 amino acids. The CDR3 loop reads CASRLLAGGSTDTQYF. The CDR3 bases are TGTGCCAGCAGGTTACTAGCGGGAGGTAGCACAGATACGCAGTATTTT.